The clone carrying this T cell receptor beta chain was seen only once. The antigen remains unidentified. The method was immunoSEQ multiplex PCR; TCRdb's version includes in-frame clones alone and lacks a portion of them. Of some 410,000 clones listed, around 92% are singletons. The data originate from a study of Ad26.COV2.S vaccination and SARS-CoV-2 variants. V gave up 0 bases and J gave up 6 bases, with 6 bases separating them. Germline loops: CDR1 SEHNR, CDR2 FQNEAQ (reference sequence). The length of the CDR3 is 13 residues. Whole-study findings and limits: Substantial post-vaccination breadth of spike-specific CD8+ and CD4+ T cell responses was reported.

Treatment described: some 20 received Ad26.COV2.S at low or high dose, single or two shots; 5 received placebo; per-sample allocation not given. Material that was analyzed had been drawn on day 63 after the first vaccine or placebo injection. Donation was by an adult aged 18-55 years who was in Boston. Participants' vaccine, an Ad26 vector, delivered Wuhan-strain SARS-CoV-2 spike. This material consisted of peripheral blood, taken in a trial of Ad26.COV2.S vaccine versus placebo. This rearrangement joins TRBV7-9 to TRBJ2-1; D is unclear. This TCR derives from a person aged 18-65 years who received the Ad26.COV2.S COVID-19 vaccine or a placebo. The CDR3 DNA sequence: TGTGCCAGCAGCTTAGCCGCCTCCAATGAGCAGTTCTTC. As protein: CASSLAASNEQFF.